This TCR beta chain was sequenced during a study of control samples from healthy donors and cancer patients. Trimming at V came to 0 bases and at J to 4 bases, leaving 3 bases not matched to a gene. The CDR3 length is 15 residues. The germline V gene has CDR1 SGHNT and CDR2 YYREEE (reference sequence). Clones were read by immunoSEQ multiplex PCR, and TCRdb kept only the in-frame ones, dropping some. The data hold about 250,000 clones, with about four fifths observed a single time. The sample consisted of PBMCs. The genes are TRBV5-4 and TRBJ1-1; 10 bases map to TRBD1. The receptor was isolated from a woman in her sixties or seventies with lung cancer. As DNA, the CDR3 is TGTGCCAGCAGCTTGGGGGACAGGGGCTTCACTGAAGCTTTCTTT. Its protein is CASSLGDRGFTEAFF.